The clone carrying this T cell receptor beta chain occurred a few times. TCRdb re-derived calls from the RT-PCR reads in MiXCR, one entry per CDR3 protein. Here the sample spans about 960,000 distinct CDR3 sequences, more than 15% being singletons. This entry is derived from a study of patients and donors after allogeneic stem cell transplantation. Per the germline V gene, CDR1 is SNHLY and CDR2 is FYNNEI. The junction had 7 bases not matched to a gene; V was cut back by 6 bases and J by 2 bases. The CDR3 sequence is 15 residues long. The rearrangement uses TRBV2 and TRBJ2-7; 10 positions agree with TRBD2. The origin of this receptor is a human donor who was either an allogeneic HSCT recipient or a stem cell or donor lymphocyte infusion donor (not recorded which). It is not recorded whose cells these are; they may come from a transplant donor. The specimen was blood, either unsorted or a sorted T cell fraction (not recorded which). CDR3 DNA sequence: TGTGCCAGCAGCCAATTAGCGGGAGGCACCTACGAGCAGTACTTC. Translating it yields CASSQLAGGTYEQYF.